A selection of T cell receptor beta chains follows, all from one sample in a study of T cell responses to AZD1222 COVID-19 vaccine. Clones were read by immunoSEQ multiplex PCR, and TCRdb kept only the in-frame ones, dropping some. Of around 78,000 clones listed, 90% are singletons. The source material was peripheral blood, sampled 28 days after the second AZD1222 dose. The receptors here all came from an adult who received the AZD1222 COVID-19 vaccine. The CDR3 runs from the conserved cysteine through the conserved F or W. A D gene is named only where the DNA matches it firmly. For some rows the clone size is stated as once, few or many, or as a class when expanded; others skip it.

abundance,j_gene,v_gene,len,d_gene,CDR3nt,CDR3aa
-,TRBJ1-5,TRBV10-3,15,-,TGTGCCATCAGTGATTCCGGGACAAATAATCAGCCCCAGCATTTT,CAISDSGTNNQPQHF
-,TRBJ2-6,TRBV5-1,15,-,TGCGCCAGCAGCTCGGTGGGCTCTGGGGCCAACGTCCTGACTTTC,CASSSVGSGANVLTF
-,TRBJ1-4,TRBV7-9,15,-,TGTGCCAGCAGCTTAGTGGGGCAGGGAAGCGAAAAACTGTTTTTT,CASSLVGQGSEKLFF
-,TRBJ2-2,TRBV6-5,15,TRBD2,TGTGCCAGTTCCAAAGCGGGGGCCCCTCCCGGGGAGCTGTTTTTT,CASSKAGAPPGELFF
-,TRBJ1-1,TRBV6-2/TRBV6-3,13,-,TGTGCCAGCACCCCCCTAGGGAACACTGAAGCTTTCTTT,CASTPLGNTEAFF
-,TRBJ1-5,TRBV28,14,-,TGTGCCAGCAGGCGGGGTTCCGGCAATCAGCCCCAGCATTTT,CASRRGSGNQPQHF
-,TRBJ2-2,TRBV11-2,18,-,TGTGCCAGCAGCTTTAAATGGAGTCGGGCCCCGAACACCGGGGAGCTGTTTTTT,CASSFKWSRAPNTGELFF
-,TRBJ2-5,TRBV6-5,16,TRBD1,TGTGCCAGCAGTTACTCTAACAGGGGTTCAGGGGAGACCCAGTACTTC,CASSYSNRGSGETQYF
-,TRBJ2-1,TRBV7-8,12,-,TGTGCCAGCAGGGGTGCGGGCAATGAGCAGTTCTTC,CASRGAGNEQFF
-,TRBJ2-7,TRBV9,15,-,TGTGCCAGCAGCGTAGCGAGGGGACCAACCTACGAGCAGTACTTC,CASSVARGPTYEQYF
once,TRBJ2-1,TRBV29-1,11,TRBD2,TGCAGGACGGGGGGGGCTGAGGGGCAGTTCTTC,CRTGGAEGQFF
-,TRBJ1-1,TRBV9,15,TRBD1,TGTGCCAGCAGCGTTAGTGGGACAGGAGCAACTGAAGCTTTCTTT,CASSVSGTGATEAFF
-,TRBJ2-3,TRBV13,13,-,TGTGCCAGCAGCTTAGGGCCCCCAGATACGCAGTATTTT,CASSLGPPDTQYF
-,TRBJ2-7,TRBV4-1,15,-,TGCGCCAGCAGCCAAGGGTCAGGGGCCGGCTACGAGCAGTACTTC,CASSQGSGAGYEQYF
-,TRBJ2-3,TRBV7-9,17,TRBD2,TGTGCCAGCAGCTCCTATACTAGCGCACTGGCGGCAGATACGCAGTATTTT,CASSSYTSALAADTQYF
-,TRBJ1-2,TRBV6-5,15,TRBD1,TGTGCCAGCAGCCCGGACAGGGGAAGAAACTATGGCTACACCTTC,CASSPDRGRNYGYTF
-,TRBJ1-2,TRBV18,17,TRBD1,TGTGCCAGCTCACCATCGGCGGACAGGGGGCGCGACTATGGCTACACCTTC,CASSPSADRGRDYGYTF
-,TRBJ1-5,TRBV30,14,-,TGTGCCTGGAGCAAGACGGATAGCAATCAGCCCCAGCATTTT,CAWSKTDSNQPQHF
-,TRBJ2-7,TRBV28,17,-,TGTGCCAGCAGTCCCACCGGTAGCATACCGAGCTCCTACGAGCAGTACTTC,CASSPTGSIPSSYEQYF
-,TRBJ2-7,TRBV4-1,13,TRBD1,TGCGCCAGCAGCCCATGGACAGGGGCCGAGCAGTACTTC,CASSPWTGAEQYF
-,TRBJ1-1,TRBV6-6,14,-,TGTGCCAGCAGTTACTCGTCAGGGGATACTGAAGCTTTCTTT,CASSYSSGDTEAFF
-,TRBJ2-7,TRBV6-5,13,-,TGTGCCAGCAGTTACTCTGGGGTGAGTGAGCAGTACTTC,CASSYSGVSEQYF
once,TRBJ1-2,TRBV2,14,TRBD1,TGTGCCAGCAGTGAGGCAGGGGGGGTCTATGGCTACACCTTC,CASSEAGGVYGYTF
-,TRBJ1-1,TRBV7-9,12,TRBD1,TGTGCCAGCAGCTTGACAGGGCTACAAGCTTTCTTT,CASSLTGLQAFF
-,TRBJ1-1,TRBV7-6,14,TRBD1,TGTGCCAGCAGCCCCAGGGGGCAGGGCACTGAAGCTTTCTTT,CASSPRGQGTEAFF
few,TRBJ2-7,TRBV5-1,16,-,TGCGCCAGCAGCTTGCCTTCAACAAGGGACAAATACGAGCAGTACTTC,CASSLPSTRDKYEQYF
-,TRBJ2-1,TRBV5-1,15,-,TGCGCCAGCTGGGTAGCCCCCAGCTCCTACAATGAGCAGTTCTTC,CASWVAPSSYNEQFF
once,TRBJ1-1,TRBV11-1,13,-,TGTGCCAGCAGCTTACAGGGAATCACTGAAGCTTTCTTT,CASSLQGITEAFF
-,TRBJ2-7,TRBV3-1/TRBV3-2,15,-,TGTGCCAGCAGCCAAGATAGGGACAAGTTGTACGAGCAGTACTTC,CASSQDRDKLYEQYF
-,TRBJ2-3,TRBV7-2,13,-,TGTGCCAGCAGCTTAATAGCGTCCGATACGCAGTATTTT,CASSLIASDTQYF
once,TRBJ2-7,TRBV28,17,-,TGTGCCAGCAGTTCCACATACCTCCGGAGGGGGACCTACGAGCAGTACTTC,CASSSTYLRRGTYEQYF
-,TRBJ1-3,TRBV2,16,-,TGTGCCAGCAGTGGTCCAGGGTATTTCTCTGGAAACACCATATATTTT,CASSGPGYFSGNTIYF
-,TRBJ1-6,TRBV3-1/TRBV3-2,15,-,TGTGCCAGCAGCCCCTGGCAAGACAGCTCTTCACCCCTCCACTTT,CASSPWQDSSSPLHF
-,TRBJ2-7,TRBV24-1,16,TRBD1,TGTGCCACCAGTGATACCCGGGACAGCCTGTACTACGAGCAGTACTTC,CATSDTRDSLYYEQYF
-,TRBJ1-1,TRBV18,13,-,TGTGCCACCAATTCCGGGAGAAACACTGAAGCTTTCTTT,CATNSGRNTEAFF
-,TRBJ2-7,TRBV7-9,13,-,TGTGCCAGCAGCGCCACGAGCTCCTACGAGCAGTACTTC,CASSATSSYEQYF
-,TRBJ2-7,TRBV5-4,14,-,TGTGCCAGCAGCTCTCAGGGTCGCAACTACGAGCAGTACTTC,CASSSQGRNYEQYF
-,TRBJ2-3,TRBV30,16,TRBD2,TGTGCCTGGAGTAGGGCTAGCGGGATTAGCACAGATACGCAGTATTTT,CAWSRASGISTDTQYF
-,TRBJ2-1,TRBV6-5,13,TRBD1,TGTGCCAGCAGTTACGGACAGGGTCTTGAGCAGTTCTTC,CASSYGQGLEQFF
-,TRBJ1-1,TRBV6-2/TRBV6-3,14,-,TGTGCCAGCAGTCCCCGGGGGGGGTACACTGAAGCTTTCTTT,CASSPRGGYTEAFF
-,TRBJ2-7,TRBV30,14,TRBD2,TGTGCCTGGAAAAGCGGGGGGGTTACCTACGAGCAGTACTTC,CAWKSGGVTYEQYF
-,TRBJ1-1,TRBV12-5,15,-,TGTGCTAGTGGTTTGGCTAACCGGGGGAACACTGAAGCTTTCTTT,CASGLANRGNTEAFF
-,TRBJ2-1,TRBV24-1,12,-,TGTGCCACCAGCCTACCGTGGGGCGAGCAGTTCTTC,CATSLPWGEQFF
-,TRBJ2-3,TRBV3-1/TRBV3-2,14,-,TGTGCCAGCGGTCGGTGGGGGCGGACAGATACGCAGTATTTT,CASGRWGRTDTQYF
-,TRBJ2-5,TRBV30,14,TRBD1,TGTGCCTGGAGTGTACAGGGGAATCGAGAGACCCAGTACTTC,CAWSVQGNRETQYF
-,TRBJ2-3,TRBV7-2,16,TRBD1,TGTGCCAGCAGCCAAAAGACAGGGACGGTGAGAGATACGCAGTATTTT,CASSQKTGTVRDTQYF
once,TRBJ2-2,TRBV9,13,TRBD1,TGTGCCAGCAGCTTCAGGGGGCGCGGGGAGCTGTTTTTT,CASSFRGRGELFF
-,TRBJ2-7,TRBV7-9,12,-,TGTGCCAGCAGCTTAGTACCGGGGGAGCAGTACTTC,CASSLVPGEQYF
-,TRBJ1-1,TRBV5-1,15,-,TGCGCCAGCAGCGTCCGCCAGGGTGGGTACACTGAAGCTTTCTTT,CASSVRQGGYTEAFF
-,TRBJ1-3,TRBV6-5,13,-,TGTGCCAGCAGTAACGGACAGCGGAACACCATATATTTT,CASSNGQRNTIYF
-,TRBJ2-2,TRBV7-8,16,-,TGTGCCAGCAGCTCGAAGGGACTTACGAACACCGGGGAGCTGTTTTTT,CASSSKGLTNTGELFF
-,TRBJ1-5,TRBV7-2,12,-,TGTGCCAGCAGCATTAGCAATCAGCCCCAGCATTTT,CASSISNQPQHF
-,TRBJ2-3,TRBV6-5,14,TRBD1,TGTGCCAGCAGTACGCCCACAGGGGCAGATACGCAGTATTTT,CASSTPTGADTQYF
-,TRBJ1-3,TRBV28,17,TRBD1,TGTGCCAGCAGTCGAGGGGGGACAGGGTTCTCTGGAAACACCATATATTTT,CASSRGGTGFSGNTIYF
few,TRBJ1-5,TRBV6-2/TRBV6-3,16,-,TGTGCCAGCAGTTACCGGGGATTAACCCGGTCGGAGCCCCAGCATTTT,CASSYRGLTRSEPQHF
-,TRBJ1-2,TRBV6-5,15,-,TGTGCCAGCAGTTACTCTGTGCGGGGCGACTATGGCTACACCTTC,CASSYSVRGDYGYTF
-,TRBJ1-3,TRBV28,16,-,TGTGCCACCAAAGTCGGGCCCAGAAACTCTGGAAACACCATATATTTT,CATKVGPRNSGNTIYF